This T cell receptor (beta chain) derives from a study of a mutant IDH1 vaccine in newly diagnosed glioma. Study-wide context: Treated individuals were approximately 60% male and about 38% female, averaging roughly 43 years of age. Patients were pretreated with radiotherapy, temozolomide, or both, mostly both.

Study results and caveats: Pseudoprogression showed no apparent link to changes in top peripheral T cell clonotypes.

Time point: week 35, safety follow-up. The investigators gave 300 ug of mutant IDH1 20-mer peptide in each vaccine dose, together with topical imiquimod. The protocol was immunoSEQ multiplex PCR, while the TCRdb copy is restricted to in-frame clones and leaves out a portion. The profile shows about 26,000 clones, approximately 82% of them singletons. About this clone itself: The target antigen is unknown.

CDR1 is SNHLY, CDR2 FYNNEI, per germline. The ends were cut back, 6 bases at V and 7 bases at J, with 7 bases in the middle. The CDR3 has 10 residues. This receptor was identified in a man younger than 40 with glioma. The chain couples TRBV2 to TRBJ2-7; D unclear. Specimen: PBMCs, collected from a glioma patient whose treatment included an IDH1 peptide vaccine. The CDR3 nucleotides are TGTGCCAGCAGCTTTGCGGAGCAGTACTTC. Translated, it gives CASSFAEQYF.